The 3 T cell receptor beta chains in this list originate from one sample, sequenced in a study of blood T cell repertoires in COVID-19. Sequenced by immunoSEQ multiplex PCR; TCRdb stores in-frame clones only, minus some. In the table there are around 280,000 clones, around 91% of which are singletons. The sequencing sample was made of PBMCs or T cells enriched from blood (not recorded which). Receptor source: a woman between 18 and 29 years old with acute COVID-19.

Only a few counts were recorded for this clone. The rearrangement links TRBV30 to TRBJ1-1; D not resolved. The CDR3 loop spans 14 amino acids. V lost 4 bases, J lost 3 bases, and 15 bases lay in between. Germline V lookup: CDR1 GTSNPN, CDR2 SVGIG (reference sequence). The CDR3 here is CAWTVGISDTEAFF. The CDR3 bases are TGTGCCTGGACCGTCGGTATATCGGACACTGAAGCTTTCTTT.

The V call is TRBV19, the J call TRBJ2-7, with TRBD1 matching over 7 bases. The junction had 5 bases not matched to a gene; V was cut back by 5 bases and J by 4 bases. There are 13 residues in the CDR3. Germline-derived CDR1 and CDR2 are LNHDA and SQIVND (reference sequence). The CDR3 loop is CASSHKTGYEQYF. CDR3 DNA: TGTGCCAGTAGTCACAAGACAGGGTACGAGCAGTACTTC.

V and J are TRBV27 and TRBJ2-1; 8 bases agree with TRBD2. The CDR3 spans 15 residues. The V segment lost 7 bases and the J segment 0 bases; nucleotides outside the gene matches: 5. Looked up from germline, CDR1 is MNHEY and CDR2 is SMNVEV (reference sequence). The CDR3 bases are TGTGCCAGCAATGAGCGGGGGAGCTCCTACAATGAGCAGTTCTTC. Translating it yields CASNERGSSYNEQFF.